The source of this T cell receptor (beta chain) is a study of cytomegalovirus exposure and HLA in healthy donors. This clone was observed a few times. PCR amplification relied on 60 Vbeta primers (plus 13 Jbeta primers). Generated by immunoSEQ multiplex PCR, the TCRdb table keeps only in-frame clones and is missing some. The sample contains about 120,000 clones, 70% to 85% of which appear only once. Germline V lookup: CDR1 GTSNPN, CDR2 SVGIG (reference sequence). V lost 5 bases and J lost 7; bases outside the gene matches: 2. The CDR3 sequence is 12 residues long. The V call is TRBV30, the J call TRBJ2-3; TRBD1 matches at 11 bases. Sequenced input: PBMCs. The source of this sequence is a female donor in good health and CMV-seronegative. The CDR3 spells CAWGQGANTQYF. The CDR3, as DNA: TGTGCCTGGGGACAGGGGGCAAATACGCAGTATTTT.